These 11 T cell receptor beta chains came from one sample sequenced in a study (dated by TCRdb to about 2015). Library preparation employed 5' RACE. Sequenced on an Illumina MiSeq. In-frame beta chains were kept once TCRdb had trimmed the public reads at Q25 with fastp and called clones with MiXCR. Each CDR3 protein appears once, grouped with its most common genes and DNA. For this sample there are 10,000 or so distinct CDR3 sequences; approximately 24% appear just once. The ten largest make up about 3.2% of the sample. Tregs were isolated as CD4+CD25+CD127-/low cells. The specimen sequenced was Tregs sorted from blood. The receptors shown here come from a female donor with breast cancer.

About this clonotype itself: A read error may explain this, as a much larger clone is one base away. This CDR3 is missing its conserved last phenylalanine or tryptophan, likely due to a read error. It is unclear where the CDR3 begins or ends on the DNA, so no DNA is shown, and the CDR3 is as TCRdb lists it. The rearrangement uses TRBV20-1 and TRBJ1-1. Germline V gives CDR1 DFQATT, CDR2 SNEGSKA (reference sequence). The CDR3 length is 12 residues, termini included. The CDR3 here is CSALNRNTEASS.

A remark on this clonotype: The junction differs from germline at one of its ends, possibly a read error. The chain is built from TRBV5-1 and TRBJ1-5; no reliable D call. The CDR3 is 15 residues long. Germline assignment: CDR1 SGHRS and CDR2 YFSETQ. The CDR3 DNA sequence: TGTGCCAGCAGCTTGCGGTTTCCTAGCAATCAGCCCCAGCATTTT. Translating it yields CASSLRFPSNQPQHF.

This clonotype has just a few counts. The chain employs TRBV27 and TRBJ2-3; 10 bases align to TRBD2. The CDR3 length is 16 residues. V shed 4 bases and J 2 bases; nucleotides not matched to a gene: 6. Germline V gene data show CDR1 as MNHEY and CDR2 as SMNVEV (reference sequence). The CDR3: CASSSGLAVLTDTQYF. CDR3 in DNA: TGTGCCAGCAGTTCAGGACTAGCGGTACTCACAGATACGCAGTATTTT.

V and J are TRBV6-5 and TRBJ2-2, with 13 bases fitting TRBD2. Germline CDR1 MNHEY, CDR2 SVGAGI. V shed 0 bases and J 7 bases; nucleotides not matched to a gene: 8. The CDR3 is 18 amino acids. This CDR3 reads CASSYSLWTSGSGGELFF. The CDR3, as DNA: TGTGCCAGCAGTTACTCGCTATGGACTAGCGGGAGCGGCGGGGAGCTGTTTTTT.

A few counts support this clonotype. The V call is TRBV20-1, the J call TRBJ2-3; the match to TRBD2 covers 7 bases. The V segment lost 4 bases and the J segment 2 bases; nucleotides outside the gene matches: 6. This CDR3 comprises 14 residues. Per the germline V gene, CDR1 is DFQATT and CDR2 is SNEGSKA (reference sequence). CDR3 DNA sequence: TGCAGTGCTACTCTAGCGGCTTACACAGATACGCAGTATTTT. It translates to CSATLAAYTDTQYF.

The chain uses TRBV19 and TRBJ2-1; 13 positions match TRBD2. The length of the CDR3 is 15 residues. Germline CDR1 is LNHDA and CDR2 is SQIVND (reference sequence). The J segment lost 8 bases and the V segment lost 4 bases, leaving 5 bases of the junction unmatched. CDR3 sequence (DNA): TGTGCCAGTAGTACTGGACTAGCGGGAGTCTATGAGCAGTTCTTC. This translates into CASSTGLAGVYEQFF.

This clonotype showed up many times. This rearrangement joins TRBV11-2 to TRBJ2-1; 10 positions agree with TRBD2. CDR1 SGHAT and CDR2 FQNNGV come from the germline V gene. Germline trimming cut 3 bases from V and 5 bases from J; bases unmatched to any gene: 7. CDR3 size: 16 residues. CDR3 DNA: TGTGCCAGCAGCTTTGAGGCGCTAGCGGGAGACAATGAGCAGTTCTTC. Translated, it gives CASSFEALAGDNEQFF.

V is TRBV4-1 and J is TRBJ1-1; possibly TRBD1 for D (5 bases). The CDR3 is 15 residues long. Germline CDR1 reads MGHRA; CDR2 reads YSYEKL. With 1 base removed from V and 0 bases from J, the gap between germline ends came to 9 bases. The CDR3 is CASSQAGGVNTEAFF. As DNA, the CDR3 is TGCGCCAGCAGCCAAGCGGGGGGGGTGAACACTGAAGCTTTCTTT.

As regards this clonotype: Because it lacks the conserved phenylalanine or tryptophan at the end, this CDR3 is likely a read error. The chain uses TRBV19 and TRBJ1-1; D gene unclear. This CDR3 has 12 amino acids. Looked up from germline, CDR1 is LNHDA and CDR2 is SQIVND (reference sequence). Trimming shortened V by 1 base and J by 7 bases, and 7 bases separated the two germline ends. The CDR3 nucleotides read TGTGCCAGTAGTATAGGCAGAAGTGAAGCTTTCTCT. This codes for CASSIGRSEAFS.

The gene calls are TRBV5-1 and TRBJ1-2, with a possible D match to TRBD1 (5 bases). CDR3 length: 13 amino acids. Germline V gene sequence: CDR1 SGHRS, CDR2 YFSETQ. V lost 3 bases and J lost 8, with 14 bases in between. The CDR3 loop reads CASSSGPSSGYTF. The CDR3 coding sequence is TGCGCCAGCAGCTCGGGACCGTCGTCGGGCTACACCTTC.

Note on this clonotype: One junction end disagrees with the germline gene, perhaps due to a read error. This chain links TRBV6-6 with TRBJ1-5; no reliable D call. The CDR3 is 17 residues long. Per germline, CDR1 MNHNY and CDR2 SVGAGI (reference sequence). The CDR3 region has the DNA TGTGCCAGCAGTAGGGAAGGGCCAGCTTATAGCAATCAGGCCCAGCATTTT. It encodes CASSREGPAYSNQAQHF.